This T cell receptor beta chain was recovered during a study of blood T cell repertoires in COVID-19 (dated by TCRdb to the early 2020s). Describing the broader study: Samples covering the acute and convalescent phases of COVID-19 were provided by collaborators in the United States, Italy and Spain. The material from the prospective study consisted of cDNA or gDNA derived from T cells, B-cell-depleted T cells, or PBMCs. Deeply sampled blood TCRbeta repertoires from subjects exposed to, actively infected with, or recovered from COVID-19 were included in the dataset. The repertoires were released in a freely available public database intended as a resource for research on the immune response to SARS-CoV-2. Samples were obtained from the ongoing ImmuneRACE study (first 160 participants) and from some 1,200 subjects provided by 6 global collaborators. Sample metadata almost always included a de-identified subject ID, COVID-19 status, age in years and sex. Where available, HLA class I and class II types were taken from metadata supplied by the sample provider and were not determined by assay-based typing. The paper's findings and limits, for the study overall: Clinical and demographic metadata were provided uncurated, with the amount varying by source and participant.

Reading from cysteine to phenylalanine, the CDR3 counts 15 amino acids. The CDR3 DNA has 45 bases and is translated from base 1. A distance of 14 bases separates the germline ends of V and J, which lose 5 bases and 2 bases respectively. CDR1 SEHNR and CDR2 FQNEAQ are derived from the germline V gene (reference sequence). Collaborating institutions collected whole blood in K2EDTA tubes following their own protocols. For TCRbeta analysis, collaborator samples were shipped as frozen whole blood, as isolated PBMCs, or as DNA extracted from either sample type. Remarks on this clone: The specificity of this receptor is unknown. Nothing much larger sits one base from this clone, and base qualities are not available.

The immunoSEQ Assay, a bias-controlled multiplex PCR, was used to amplify TCRbeta CDR3 regions from genomic DNA. In the paper's pipeline: The number of nucleated cells in each sample was estimated by amplification of reference gene primers within the assay. To quantify the absolute abundance of each unique TCRbeta CDR3 rearrangement, sequence reads were collapsed and filtered. For each sample, productive Simpson clonality was calculated by taking the square root of Simpson's diversity index across productive rearrangements. TCRdb took this table from immuneACCESS and kept in-frame rearrangements with V and J called. Such tables lack part of the clones; where checked against another copy, unresolved V genes explain under half of the gap, and the rest is unexplained. That table is the source of V, J and clone size, and D and trimming were worked out from the DNA. The sample records tens of thousands of clones, 70% to 80% of which are singletons. The ten biggest clones cover approximately 20% of the sample.

The material sequenced was peripheral blood. The chain was built from TRBV7-9 and TRBJ2-3; the D gene is perhaps TRBD1, from 6 matching bases. The TCR was taken from a man between 50 and 59 years old with active or convalescent COVID-19. The CDR3 amino acid sequence is: CASSIRQEHTDTQYF. The bases are TGTGCCAGCAGCATCCGACAGGAGCACACAGATACGCAGTATTTT.